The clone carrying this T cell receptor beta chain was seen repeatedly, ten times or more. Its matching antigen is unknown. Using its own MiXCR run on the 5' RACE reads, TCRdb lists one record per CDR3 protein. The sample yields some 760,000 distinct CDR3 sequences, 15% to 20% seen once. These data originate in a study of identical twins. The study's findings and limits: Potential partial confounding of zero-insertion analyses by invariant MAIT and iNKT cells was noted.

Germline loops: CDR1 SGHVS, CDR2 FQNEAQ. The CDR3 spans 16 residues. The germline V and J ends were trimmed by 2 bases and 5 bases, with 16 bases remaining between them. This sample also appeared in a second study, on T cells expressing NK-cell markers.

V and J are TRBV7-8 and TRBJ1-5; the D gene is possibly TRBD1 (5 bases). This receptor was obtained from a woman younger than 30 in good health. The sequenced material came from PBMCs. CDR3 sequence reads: CASSLSLRVTDQPQHF. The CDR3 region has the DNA TGTGCCAGCAGCTTATCCCTCAGGGTGACGGATCAGCCCCAGCATTTT.